One and the same sample provided the 18 T cell receptor beta chains below, sequenced in a study of T cells and copy number aberrations in small-cell lung cancer. TCRdb's table, derived via immunoSEQ multiplex PCR, lists solely in-frame clones and lacks some. This sample carries about 2,600 clones, less than 85% of them seen once, and the ten largest clones take around a tenth. The source material was normal tissue next to the tumor. These receptors all stem from a man aged 55 to 70 with small cell lung cancer.

This chain uses TRBV13 with TRBJ2-3, with 8 bases fitting TRBD1. Germline assignment: CDR1 PRHDT and CDR2 FYEKMQ (reference sequence). The junction had 5 bases not matched to a gene; V was cut back by 5 bases and J by 1 base. CDR3 length equals 15 residues. DNA for the CDR3: TGTGCCAGCAGCACAGGGGGAGTTGGCACAGATACGCAGTATTTT. Amino acids: CASSTGGVGTDTQYF.

The CDR3 region is CASSTWGQGDTEAFF. In DNA form, the CDR3 reads TGTGCCAGTAGTACCTGGGGACAGGGGGACACTGAAGCTTTCTTT. The chain carries TRBV19 and TRBJ1-1, with 11 bases aligning to TRBD1. This CDR3 is built from 15 residues. The germline V gene encodes CDR1 LNHDA and CDR2 SQIVND (reference sequence). The V segment lost 4 bases and the J segment 3 bases; nucleotides outside the gene matches: 4.

The chain carries TRBV15 and TRBJ2-2; 7 bases map to TRBD1. J was trimmed by 6 bases and V by 0 bases; bases with no gene match: 13. CDR3 length: 18 amino acids. Germline CDR1 is LNHNV and CDR2 is YYDKDF (reference sequence). CDR3 DNA sequence: TGTGCCACCAGCAGAGATAGGGACAGCCCACACCCCCCCGGGGAGCTGTTTTTT. It translates to CATSRDRDSPHPPGELFF.

The genes are TRBV5-6 and TRBJ1-2; D gene uncertain. CDR1 is SGHDT, CDR2 YYEEEE, per germline. This CDR3 contains 12 residues. Between the trimmed V and J ends, which lost 1 base and 1 base, there was a span of 2 bases. CDR3 in amino acids: CASSLFNYGYTF. The CDR3 nucleotides read TGTGCCAGCAGCTTGTTTAACTATGGCTACACCTTC.

This chain joins TRBV18 and TRBJ1-2, with 7 bases fitting TRBD1. V was pared by 3 bases and J by 2 bases, with 0 bases of the junction left unmatched. CDR3 length: 13 residues. CDR1 and CDR2 from the germline V gene are KGHSH and LQKENI. The CDR3 loop is CASSPTGNYGYTF. CDR3 in DNA: TGTGCCAGCTCACCGACAGGGAACTATGGCTACACCTTC.

The CDR3 DNA reads as TGCAGCGGAATAATCACCGGGGAGCTGTTTTTT. This gives the protein CSGIITGELFF. This chain joins TRBV29-1 and TRBJ2-2; no clear D. The CDR3 is made up of 11 amino acids. Germline V gene data show CDR1 as SQVTM and CDR2 as ANQGSEA. V dropped 7 bases and J dropped 4 bases, with 7 bases sitting between them.

In DNA form, the CDR3 reads TGTGCCAGCAGTCCCCACGCCTATGGCTACACCTTC. Its protein product is CASSPHAYGYTF. This chain connects TRBV7-9 to TRBJ1-2; the D is unclear. V was shortened by 6 bases and J by 4 bases, with 9 bases between the two germline ends. The CDR3 runs to 12 residues. CDR1 is SEHNR and CDR2 is FQNEAQ in the germline V gene (reference sequence).

V is TRBV6-5 and J is TRBJ1-1, with TRBD1 matching 7 bases. Germline CDR1 reads MNHEY; CDR2 reads SVGAGI. This CDR3 has 16 amino acids. The junction had 9 bases not matched to a gene; V was cut back by 0 bases and J by 5 bases. CDR3 sequence reads: CASSYSPTGRGTEAFF. Here the CDR3 DNA reads TGTGCCAGCAGTTACTCTCCGACAGGGAGGGGGACTGAAGCTTTCTTT.

V is TRBV5-1 and J is TRBJ2-7; D is perhaps TRBD2 (6 bases). Trimming pared 3 bases from V and 3 bases from J, leaving 13 bases between. The CDR3 is 14 amino acids. The germline gives CDR1 SGHRS, CDR2 YFSETQ. For the CDR3, the DNA is TGCGCCAGCAGCTCGGGACTGATCAACTACGAGCAGTACTTC. Translation: CASSSGLINYEQYF.

CDR3 in DNA: TGTGCCAGCAGCTTGGTCAGGGAGTATTGGGGCTACACCTTC. Encoded protein: CASSLVREYWGYTF. This chain joins TRBV5-6 and TRBJ1-2, with D perhaps matching TRBD1 (5 bases). CDR3 length: 14 amino acids. Trimming cost V 0 bases and J 8 bases, with 14 bases left between them. Germline V CDR1 and CDR2: SGHDT, YYEEEE.

For this clone: The junction departs from the called germline gene at one end, perhaps through a read error. This chain connects TRBV7-7 to TRBJ2-5; D may be TRBD1 (5 bases). Near its end, the DNA agrees better with TRBJ2-7, so the J call may be wrong. CDR3 length: 13 residues. The germline V gene encodes CDR1 SSHAT and CDR2 FNYEAQ (reference sequence). DNA for the CDR3: TGTGCTAGCAGCTTAGACAGATTCGACGAGCAGTACTTC. Protein product: CASSLDRFDEQYF.

The chain recombines TRBV29-1 with TRBJ2-1; either TRBD1 or TRBD2 may fit D (6 bases each). Per the germline V gene, CDR1 is SQVTM and CDR2 is ANQGSEA. The CDR3 runs to 15 residues. Trimming left V 0 bases short and J 2 bases short, with 11 bases between. The CDR3 DNA sequence: TGCAGCGTTGAAGATGGAGGGGGTCCCTACAATGAGCAGTTCTTC. This sequence encodes CSVEDGGGPYNEQFF.

CDR3 protein: CASSLSPGQDNEKLFF. CDR3 sequence (DNA): TGCGCCAGCAGCCTAAGCCCGGGACAGGACAATGAAAAACTGTTTTTT. J is TRBJ1-4 and V is TRBV4-1; 8 bases align to TRBD1. From germline, CDR1 is MGHRA and CDR2 YSYEKL. The junction had 9 bases not matched to a gene; V was cut back by 4 bases and J by 5 bases. The CDR3 is made up of 16 amino acids.

CDR3 protein: CASRGTTNEKLFF. CDR3 nucleotide sequence: TGTGCCAGTAGGGGCACAACTAATGAAAAACTGTTTTTT. The V gene is TRBV7-9, the J gene TRBJ1-4; TRBD1 is a possible D gene (5 bases). Per the germline V gene, CDR1 is SEHNR and CDR2 is FQNEAQ (reference sequence). The CDR3 has 13 amino acids. V lost 9 bases and J lost 0, with 8 bases in between.

Only one count was recorded for this clone. The gene calls are TRBV2 and TRBJ2-3, with 7 bases identical to TRBD2. CDR1 and CDR2 from the germline V gene are SNHLY and FYNNEI. Trimming removed 4 bases from V and 2 bases from J; junction bases left unmatched: 9. The CDR3 has 16 residues. CDR3 sequence: CASSAGGGGNTDTQYF. The CDR3 DNA sequence: TGTGCCAGCAGTGCGGGGGGTGGCGGGAACACAGATACGCAGTATTTT.

The chain couples TRBV5-1 to TRBJ1-1, with a tentative D call TRBD1 (6 bases). The CDR3 covers 15 residues. The V end lost 1 base, the J end lost 0 bases, and 10 bases lay between the germline ends. Germline-derived CDR1 and CDR2 are SGHRS and YFSETQ. CDR3 bases: TGCGCCAGCAGCTTGTTGGGGGGGCTGAACACTGAAGCTTTCTTT. Its protein is CASSLLGGLNTEAFF.

The genes are TRBV7-3 and TRBJ2-7; D may match TRBD1 or TRBD2 (5 bases each). CDR3 size: 14 residues. The V end was cut by 2 bases, the J end by 7 bases, with 15 bases between. The germline gives CDR1 SGHTA, CDR2 FQGTGA. CDR3 residues: CASSLGGQGGEQYF. Here the CDR3 DNA reads TGTGCCAGCAGCTTAGGTGGCCAGGGCGGGGAGCAGTACTTC.

The chain links TRBV9 to TRBJ2-5; 8 positions match TRBD2. V shed 0 bases, J shed 2 bases, and the junction held 15 bases outside the gene matches. Germline V CDR1 and CDR2: SGDLS, YYNGEE. The CDR3 has 19 residues. The CDR3 nucleotides are TGTGCCAGCAGCGTAGGAGAAAGTTTCGGACTAGCCCCTCAAGAGACCCAGTACTTC. Its protein is CASSVGESFGLAPQETQYF. The full variable domain, completed using reference TRBV9 and TRBJ2-5, is DSGVTQTPKHLITATGQRVTLRCSPRSGDLSVYWYQQSLDQGLQFLIQYYNGEERAKGNILERFSAQQFPDLHSELNLSSLELGDSALYFCASSVGESFGLAPQETQYFGPGTRLLVL.